This T cell receptor (beta chain) was captured in a study of cytomegalovirus exposure and HLA in healthy donors. Trimming shortened V by 1 base and J by 10 bases, and 17 bases separated the two germline ends. The CDR3 is made up of 14 amino acids. CDR1 is SGHDT and CDR2 is YYEEEE in the germline V gene. This clone appeared a few times. Amplification used 60 Vbeta primers and 13 Jbeta primers. The protocol was immunoSEQ multiplex PCR, while the TCRdb copy is restricted to in-frame clones and leaves out a portion. Altogether 90,000 to 120,000 clones are present, about 80% being singletons, with the ten largest covering about 5.4%.

Specimen: PBMCs. The receptor comes from a woman aged 18-35 years in good health and CMV-seropositive. The chain uses TRBV5-6 and TRBJ1-1; D ambiguous. In DNA, the CDR3 is TGTGCCAGCAGCTTGAGCGGGATTGGGAACCGAGCTTTCTTT. It translates to CASSLSGIGNRAFF.